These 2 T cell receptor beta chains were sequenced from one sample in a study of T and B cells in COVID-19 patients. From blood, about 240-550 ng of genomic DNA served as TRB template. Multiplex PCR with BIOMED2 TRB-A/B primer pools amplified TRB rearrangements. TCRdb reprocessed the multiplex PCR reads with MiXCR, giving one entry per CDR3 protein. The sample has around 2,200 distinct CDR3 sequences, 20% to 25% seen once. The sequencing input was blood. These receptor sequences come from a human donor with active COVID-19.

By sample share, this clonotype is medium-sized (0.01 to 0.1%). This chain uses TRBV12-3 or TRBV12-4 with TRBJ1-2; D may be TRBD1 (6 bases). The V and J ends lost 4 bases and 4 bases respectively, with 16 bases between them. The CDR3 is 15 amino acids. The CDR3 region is CASSYRTERSYGYTF. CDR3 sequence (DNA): TGTGCCAGCAGTTACCGGACAGAACGTAGCTATGGCTACACCTTC.

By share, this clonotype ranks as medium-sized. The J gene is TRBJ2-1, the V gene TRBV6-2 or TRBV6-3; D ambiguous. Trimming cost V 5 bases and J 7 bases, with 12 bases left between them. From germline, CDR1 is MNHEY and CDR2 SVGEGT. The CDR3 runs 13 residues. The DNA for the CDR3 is TGTGCCAGCAGTCCTCATTACAGTAATGAGCAGTTCTTC. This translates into CASSPHYSNEQFF.